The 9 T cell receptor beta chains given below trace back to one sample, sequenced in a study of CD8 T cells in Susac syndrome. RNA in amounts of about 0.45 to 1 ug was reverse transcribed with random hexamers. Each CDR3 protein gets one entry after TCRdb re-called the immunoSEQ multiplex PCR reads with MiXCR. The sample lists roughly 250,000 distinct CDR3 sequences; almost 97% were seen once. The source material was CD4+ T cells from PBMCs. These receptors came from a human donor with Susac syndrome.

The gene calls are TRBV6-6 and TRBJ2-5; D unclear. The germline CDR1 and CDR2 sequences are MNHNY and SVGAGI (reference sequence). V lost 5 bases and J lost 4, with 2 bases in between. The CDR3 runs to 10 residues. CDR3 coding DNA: TGTGCCAGCAGTGCAGAGACCCAGTACTTC. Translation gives CASSAETQYF.

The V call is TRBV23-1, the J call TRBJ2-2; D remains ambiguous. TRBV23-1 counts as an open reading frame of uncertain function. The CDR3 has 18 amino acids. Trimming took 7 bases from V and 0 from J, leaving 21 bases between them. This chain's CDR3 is CASTSPPRRDSNTGELFF. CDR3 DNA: TGCGCCAGCACCTCGCCACCAAGGAGAGATTCGAACACCGGGGAGCTGTTTTTT.

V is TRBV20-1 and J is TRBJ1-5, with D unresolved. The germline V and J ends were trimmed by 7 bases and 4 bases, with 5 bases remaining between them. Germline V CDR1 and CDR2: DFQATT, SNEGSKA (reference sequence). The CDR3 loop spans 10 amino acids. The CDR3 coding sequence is TGCAGTGTGGGTAATCAGCCCCAGCATTTT. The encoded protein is CSVGNQPQHF.

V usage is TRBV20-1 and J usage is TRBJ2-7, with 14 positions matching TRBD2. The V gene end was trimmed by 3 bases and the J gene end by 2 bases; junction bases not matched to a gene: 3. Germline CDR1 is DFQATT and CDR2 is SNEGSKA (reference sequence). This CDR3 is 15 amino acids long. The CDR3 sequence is CSASGTSGSPYEQYF. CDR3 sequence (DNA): TGCAGTGCTAGTGGGACTAGCGGGAGCCCCTACGAGCAGTACTTC.

As DNA, the CDR3 is TGTGCCAGCAGCCAAGTCGTCGCCGGGGAGCTGTTTTTT. It specifies CASSQVVAGELFF. The rearrangement joins TRBV3-1 to TRBJ2-2; D is undetermined. CDR1 and CDR2 from the germline V gene are LGHDT and YNNKEL (reference sequence). The CDR3 is 13 residues long. Between the trimmed V and J ends, which lost 1 base and 6 bases, there was a span of 6 bases.

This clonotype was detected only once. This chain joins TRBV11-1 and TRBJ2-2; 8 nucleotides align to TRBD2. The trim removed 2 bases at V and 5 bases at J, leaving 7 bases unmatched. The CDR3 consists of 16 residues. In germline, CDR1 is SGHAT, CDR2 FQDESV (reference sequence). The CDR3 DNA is TGTGCCAGCAGCTTATTTACTAGCGGAAGAACCGGGGAGCTGTTTTTT. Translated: CASSLFTSGRTGELFF.

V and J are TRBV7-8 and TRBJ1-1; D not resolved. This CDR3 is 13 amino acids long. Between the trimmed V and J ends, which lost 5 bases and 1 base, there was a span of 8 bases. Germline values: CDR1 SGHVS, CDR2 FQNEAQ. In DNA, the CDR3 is TGTGCCAGCAGCCGTCATAGGAACACTGAAGCTTTCTTT. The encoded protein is CASSRHRNTEAFF.

The CDR3 region is CASSTVSNQPQHF. The CDR3 DNA reads TGTGCCAGCTCAACCGTTAGCAATCAGCCCCAGCATTTT. V usage is TRBV18 and J usage is TRBJ1-5; D is unresolved. V shed 5 bases and J shed 0 bases, with 5 bases lying between them. This CDR3 spans 13 amino acids. Germline CDR1 reads KGHSH; CDR2 reads LQKENI.

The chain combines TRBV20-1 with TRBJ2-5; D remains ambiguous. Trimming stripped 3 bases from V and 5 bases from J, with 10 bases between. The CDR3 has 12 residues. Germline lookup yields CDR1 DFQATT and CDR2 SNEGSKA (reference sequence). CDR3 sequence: CSASPVYETQYF. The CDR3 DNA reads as TGCAGTGCTAGTCCCGTATATGAGACCCAGTACTTC.